What follows are 27 T cell receptor beta chains derived from one specimen sequenced in a study of blood T cell repertoires in COVID-19. The protocol was immunoSEQ multiplex PCR, while the TCRdb copy is restricted to in-frame clones and leaves out a portion. Here the sample spans approximately 200,000 clones, around 87% being singletons. The sample comprised PBMCs or T cells enriched from blood (not recorded which). Every receptor here comes from a woman aged 30 to 39 who had recovered from COVID-19.

This chain joins TRBV4-3 and TRBJ1-1; perhaps TRBD1 as D (5 bases). Germline V CDR1 and CDR2: LGHNA, YSLEER. The ends were cut back, 1 base at V and 2 bases at J, with 11 bases in the middle. The CDR3 extends over 15 amino acids. The CDR3 DNA follows: TGCGCCAGCAGCCAAGTGTTTAGGGGCAACACTGAAGCTTTCTTT. This encodes CASSQVFRGNTEAFF.

The J gene is TRBJ1-1, the V gene TRBV3-1 (or the pseudogene TRBV3-2), with a tentative D call TRBD1 (6 bases). The V end lost 7 bases, the J end lost 3 bases, and 15 bases lay between the germline ends. Germline CDR1 reads LGHDT; CDR2 reads YNNKEL (reference sequence). This CDR3 has 14 residues. CDR3 region: CASNLGGADTEAFF. CDR3 nucleotides: TGTGCCAGCAACCTAGGGGGAGCTGACACTGAAGCTTTCTTT.

The V call is TRBV27, the J call TRBJ2-5; D is ambiguous. Germline V gene data show CDR1 as MNHEY and CDR2 as SMNVEV (reference sequence). V gave up 3 bases and J gave up 0 bases, with 11 bases separating them. CDR3 length equals 15 residues. As DNA, the CDR3 is TGTGCCAGCAGTTTCGTTCCCCCGTACCAAGAGACCCAGTACTTC. This translates into CASSFVPPYQETQYF.

V usage is TRBV27 and J usage is TRBJ1-1; 10 bases align to TRBD1. The CDR3 spans 15 residues. Germline V CDR1 and CDR2: MNHEY, SMNVEV (reference sequence). The J segment lost 3 bases and the V segment lost 10 bases, leaving 11 bases of the junction unmatched. The CDR3 loop is CANRPDRGRDTEAFF. Written as DNA, the CDR3 is TGTGCCAACAGACCCGACAGGGGGCGGGACACTGAAGCTTTCTTT.

The chain is built from TRBV7-9 and TRBJ2-1, with 12 bases that match TRBD2. The CDR3 is 17 amino acids. CDR1 is SEHNR, CDR2 FQNEAQ, per germline (reference sequence). The V and J ends lost 2 bases and 5 bases, in that order; junction bases with no gene match: 7. The CDR3 region has the DNA TGTGCCAGCAGCTTACGGTCTAGCGGGAGGGCCGACAATGAGCAGTTCTTC. Amino acids: CASSLRSSGRADNEQFF.

The rearrangement joins TRBV7-2 to TRBJ2-2; 7 positions agree with TRBD1. This CDR3 spans 14 amino acids. With V trimmed by 6 bases and J by 8 bases, 9 bases remained unmatched. Germline V gene sequence: CDR1 SGHTA, CDR2 FQGNSA. CDR3 loop: CASSPLPGGGELFF. In nucleotides, the CDR3 is TGTGCCAGCAGTCCTCTCCCAGGGGGTGGGGAGCTGTTTTTT.

The chain is built from TRBV5-1 and TRBJ2-7; TRBD2 agrees at 7 bases. The CDR3 extends over 14 amino acids. J gave up 3 bases and V 0 bases, and 3 bases lay outside the gene matches. The V gene's germline CDR1 is SGHRS and CDR2 YFSETQ. CDR3 protein: CASSLAREGYEQYF. The CDR3 DNA reads TGCGCCAGCAGCTTGGCCAGGGAGGGCTACGAGCAGTACTTC.

The rearrangement joins TRBV29-1 to TRBJ1-2, with 9 bases that match TRBD1. The junction had 5 bases not matched to a gene; V was cut back by 7 bases and J by 5 bases. The CDR3 is 12 residues long. Germline assignment: CDR1 SQVTM and CDR2 ANQGSEA. CDR3: CSAHDRGYGYTF. The CDR3 coding sequence is TGCAGCGCCCATGACAGGGGGTATGGCTACACCTTC.

CDR3 residues: CASSPLNRENYGYTF. In nucleotides, the CDR3 is TGTGCCAGCAGTCCTCTAAACAGGGAAAACTATGGCTACACCTTC. The chain has TRBV27 and TRBJ1-2, with D possibly matching TRBD1 (6 bases). The CDR3 has 15 amino acids. Trimming removed 5 bases at V and 2 bases at J, with 15 bases between. Germline CDR1 reads MNHEY; CDR2 reads SMNVEV (reference sequence).

CDR3 nucleotide sequence: TGTGCCAGCAGCCGACGGGGGGGGTGGACTATGTATGGCTACACCTTC. Protein product: CASSRRGGWTMYGYTF. This rearrangement joins TRBV14 to TRBJ1-2; TRBD1 is a possible D gene (5 bases). The CDR3 has 16 residues. Germline CDR1 and CDR2: SGHDN and FVKESK. Trimming took 4 bases from V and 5 from J, leaving 20 bases between them.

V gene TRBV12-5 combines with J gene TRBJ1-4, with D unresolved. The germline CDR1 and CDR2 sequences are LGHNT and FRNRAP. The CDR3 totals 13 residues. Trimming removed 6 bases from V and 6 bases from J, with 11 bases in between. CDR3 residues: CASGEGTDEKLFF. DNA of the CDR3: TGTGCTAGTGGCGAGGGCACGGATGAAAAACTGTTTTTT.

The chain uses TRBV24-1 and TRBJ2-3; perhaps TRBD1 as D (6 bases). Deletions cut 10 bases from V and 5 bases from J, with 15 bases between. Germline V lookup: CDR1 KGHDR, CDR2 SFDVKD. This CDR3 is built from 13 residues. CDR3 DNA sequence: TGTGCCACTGCCACAGGGATGGTAGATACGCAGTATTTT. Residues: CATATGMVDTQYF.

The chain is built from TRBV15 and TRBJ1-4; the D is unclear. The CDR3 has 19 amino acids. Trimming shortened V by 1 base and J by 2 bases, and 20 bases separated the two germline ends. Germline assignment: CDR1 LNHNV and CDR2 YYDKDF (reference sequence). In DNA, the CDR3 is TGTGCCACCAGCAGAGGGGATAGAGGGTACATGACGACTAATGAAAAACTGTTTTTT. Amino acids: CATSRGDRGYMTTNEKLFF. Full variable domain (rest looked up from reference TRBV15 and TRBJ1-4): DAMVIQNPRYQVTQFGKPVTLSCSQTLNHNVMYWYQQKSSQAPKLLFHYYDKDFNNEADTPDNFQSRRPNTSFCFLDIRSPGLGDTAMYLCATSRGDRGYMTTNEKLFFGSGTQLSVL.

V and J are TRBV4-1 and TRBJ1-2; 10 nucleotides match TRBD1. Germline trimming cut 3 bases from V and 4 bases from J; bases unmatched to any gene: 17. This CDR3 is 19 amino acids long. Germline values: CDR1 MGHRA, CDR2 YSYEKL. The CDR3 nucleotides are TGCGCCAGCAGCCACCTCCCGGGACAGGGGCCGCCCACGCTCTATGGCTACACCTTC. It codes for CASSHLPGQGPPTLYGYTF.

The chain uses TRBV2 and TRBJ1-1; the match to TRBD1 covers 7 bases. The CDR3 has 13 residues. With 6 bases clipped from V and 4 bases from J, the junction kept 5 bases outside the gene matches. The germline V gene has CDR1 SNHLY and CDR2 FYNNEI. CDR3 nucleotide sequence: TGTGCCAGCAGGGGTGCAGGGGGCACTGAAGCTTTCTTT. Translation gives CASRGAGGTEAFF.

The chain joins TRBV6-5 to TRBJ1-4, with a possible D match to TRBD1 (5 bases). The CDR3 covers 16 residues. The V gene's germline CDR1 is MNHEY and CDR2 SVGAGI. Between the trimmed V and J ends, which lost 0 bases and 3 bases, there was a span of 11 bases. DNA of the CDR3: TGTGCCAGCAGTTACTCTTGGGGGGGAGCTAATGAAAAACTGTTTTTT. Amino acid sequence: CASSYSWGGANEKLFF.

As concerns this clone: The sample holds other DNA sequences that translate to the same CDR3. V usage is TRBV27 and J usage is TRBJ1-4, with TRBD1 as a possible D gene (6 bases). CDR1 MNHEY and CDR2 SMNVEV come from the germline V gene (reference sequence). The CDR3 has 13 residues. V lost 7 bases and J lost 5, with 11 bases in between. CDR3 amino acids: CASTGGANEKLFF. As DNA, the CDR3 is TGTGCCAGCACTGGGGGCGCCAATGAAAAACTGTTTTTT.

The table lists this clone with a few counts. The genes are TRBV7-8 and TRBJ1-1; TRBD1 matches at 7 bases. The CDR3 covers 15 residues. Germline V gene lookup returns CDR1 SGHVS and CDR2 FQNEAQ. V lost 2 bases, J lost 3 bases, and 6 bases stayed unmatched. CDR3 loop: CASSLKTGEYTEAFF. CDR3 bases: TGTGCCAGCAGCTTAAAAACAGGGGAGTACACTGAAGCTTTCTTT. Full variable domain (missing parts from reference TRBV7-8 and TRBJ1-1): GAGVSQSPRYKVAKRGQDVALRCDPISGHVSLFWYQQALGQGPEFLTYFQNEAQLDKSGLPSDRFFAERPEGSVSTLKIQRTQQEDSAVYLCASSLKTGEYTEAFFGQGTRLTVV.

The J gene is TRBJ2-4, the V gene TRBV7-9; possibly TRBD2 for D (5 bases). V was shortened by 2 bases and J by 4 bases, with 15 bases between the two germline ends. The germline V gene has CDR1 SEHNR and CDR2 FQNEAQ (reference sequence). This CDR3 comprises 16 residues. CDR3: CASSLPLGRGKNIQYF. In nucleotides, the CDR3 is TGTGCCAGCAGCTTACCCTTAGGACGGGGAAAAAACATTCAGTACTTC.

The chain is built from TRBV24-1 and TRBJ1-2; D gene ambiguous. CDR3 length equals 14 residues. The germline gives CDR1 KGHDR, CDR2 SFDVKD. V was cut by 6 bases and J by 3 bases, with 13 bases left in between. The CDR3: CATSPGHLYYGYTF. CDR3 in DNA: TGTGCCACCAGTCCAGGCCACCTATACTATGGCTACACCTTC.

This clone was counted a single time. This chain links TRBV5-5 with TRBJ1-1, with D unclear. The CDR3 has 14 residues. The germline V gene has CDR1 SGHKS and CDR2 YYEKEE (reference sequence). Trimming took 0 bases from V and 1 from J, leaving 7 bases between them. The CDR3 DNA follows: TGTGCCAGCAGCTTGGTAAACAGGAACACTGAAGCTTTCTTT. Translating gives CASSLVNRNTEAFF.

This clone was found once. The J gene is TRBJ1-5, the V gene TRBV2, with 8 positions matching TRBD1. The length of the CDR3 is 17 residues. With 3 bases clipped from V and 0 bases from J, the junction kept 7 bases outside the gene matches. Germline V gene lookup returns CDR1 SNHLY and CDR2 FYNNEI. The CDR3 spells CASSDDRGRYSNQPQHF. The CDR3 DNA follows: TGTGCCAGCAGTGACGACAGGGGCCGGTATAGCAATCAGCCCCAGCATTTT.

The chain has TRBV11-3 and TRBJ1-1; D is unclear. V was cut by 2 bases and J by 7 bases, with 11 bases left in between. This CDR3 comprises 13 residues. Germline assignment: CDR1 SGHNT and CDR2 YENEEA. The CDR3 protein is CASSLSVGSEAFF. CDR3 bases: TGTGCCAGCAGCTTAAGTGTCGGGAGTGAAGCTTTCTTT.

The chain uses TRBV7-9 and TRBJ2-7; D perhaps matches TRBD2 (6 bases). V dropped 3 bases and J dropped 1 base, with 13 bases sitting between them. CDR3 size: 15 residues. Germline CDR1 is SEHNR and CDR2 is FQNEAQ (reference sequence). The CDR3 here is CASSFTEAGSYEQYF. In DNA, the CDR3 is TGTGCCAGCAGCTTTACAGAGGCGGGGTCCTACGAGCAGTACTTC.

The chain uses TRBV10-3 and TRBJ2-3; TRBD2 agrees at 13 bases. The junction had 7 bases not matched to a gene; V was cut back by 4 bases and J by 3 bases. Germline V gives CDR1 ENHRY, CDR2 SYGVKD. This CDR3 spans 17 amino acids. The chain's CDR3 is CAISGPGTSGNTDTQYF. The CDR3, as DNA: TGTGCCATCAGTGGCCCCGGGACTAGCGGGAATACAGATACGCAGTATTTT.

The chain links TRBV7-9 to TRBJ1-1, with 10 bases that match TRBD1. The V gene's germline CDR1 is SEHNR and CDR2 FQNEAQ (reference sequence). V dropped 6 bases and J dropped 7; count of bases not matched to a gene: 5. CDR3 length: 13 residues. CDR3 bases: TGTGCCAGCAGGGGGACAGGGGCCGGTGAAGCTTTCTTT. Protein: CASRGTGAGEAFF.

The chain recombines TRBV6-2 or TRBV6-3 with TRBJ1-2; D possibly corresponds to TRBD1 (6 bases). Deletions cut 5 bases from V and 3 bases from J, with 10 bases between. CDR1 is MNHEY, CDR2 SVGEGT, per germline. The CDR3 has 13 amino acids. The CDR3 nucleotides are TGTGCCAGCAGTGGACAGAATGACTATGGCTACACCTTC. This encodes CASSGQNDYGYTF.